These 32 T cell receptor beta chains were sequenced from one sample in a study of T cells expressing NK-cell markers. No DNA is given; TCRdb re-called the 5' RACE reads and lists each CDR3 protein once. The sample shows about 150,000 distinct CDR3 sequences, and around 20% sits with its ten largest clones. Specimen: blood T cells: a sorted CD56 or NKG2C T cell subset, CD4+ or CD8+ T cells, or bulk PBMC T cells (not recorded which). The receptor source for this set is a man aged 18 to 69 in good health.

The CDR3 here is CASSRNSYEQYF. The chain links TRBV5-4 to TRBJ2-7. This CDR3 has 12 residues. CDR1 is SGHNT, CDR2 YYREEE, per germline (reference sequence).

The chain recombines TRBV12-3 or TRBV12-4 with TRBJ2-1; TCRdb reports TRBD2, a call that lacks DNA to check it against. This CDR3 has 16 amino acids. CDR3 sequence: CASLKAGREIYNEQFF.

The gene calls are TRBV19 and TRBJ2-3; the TCRdb call, TRBD1, lacks DNA for checking. The germline CDR1 and CDR2 sequences are LNHDA and SQIVND (reference sequence). This CDR3 comprises 15 residues. Here the CDR3 reads CASNPGTTSLDTQYF.

V gene TRBV24-1 combines with J gene TRBJ2-4; absent DNA, TCRdb's TRBD1 call cannot be checked. The length of the CDR3 is 19 residues. The germline V gene has CDR1 KGHDR and CDR2 SFDVKD. The chain's CDR3 is CATSGRRWPRPSGQNIQYF.

The chain links TRBV29-1 to TRBJ2-7; TCRdb lists TRBD1, though no DNA is available to test this call. Germline V CDR1 and CDR2: SQVTM, ANQGSEA. This CDR3 region has 17 residues. The chain's CDR3 is CSVEGLPGRGHSYEQYF.

This chain joins TRBV5-1 and TRBJ1-4; TCRdb gives TRBD1 as the D gene, but with no DNA this cannot be confirmed. From germline, CDR1 is SGHRS and CDR2 YFSETQ. The CDR3 covers 16 residues. CDR3 protein: CASSIGRGGTNEKLFF.

The chain carries TRBV6-2 or TRBV6-3 and TRBJ2-7; checking the TCRdb D call of TRBD1 is not possible without DNA. The CDR3 is 15 amino acids. The germline CDR1 and CDR2 sequences are MNHEY and SVGEGT. The CDR3 sequence is CASSYGPGSTYEQYF.

The gene calls are TRBV9 and TRBJ1-4; TCRdb selects TRBD1, and the lack of DNA leaves this call unchecked. The V gene's germline CDR1 is SGDLS and CDR2 YYNGEE. The CDR3 runs 16 residues. The chain's CDR3 is CASSVEGGGFGEKLFF.

This sequence joins TRBV28 and TRBJ2-1; the TCRdb call, TRBD2, lacks DNA for checking. This CDR3 is built from 14 residues. Germline V gene lookup returns CDR1 MDHEN and CDR2 SYDVKM. The CDR3 loop is CASTGLAGYNEQFF.

J is TRBJ2-6 and V is TRBV4-2; TCRdb's D call of TRBD1 is untestable without DNA. Germline V gene data show CDR1 as LGHNA and CDR2 as YNFKEQ. The CDR3 is made up of 17 amino acids. The CDR3 is CASTGQGVLSGANVLTF.

This chain joins TRBV14 and TRBJ1-6. Per germline, CDR1 SGHDN and CDR2 FVKESK. This CDR3 has 14 residues. CDR3 amino acids: CASSLGGNNSPLHF.

The chain uses TRBV19 and TRBJ2-1; TCRdb picks TRBD2, but there is no DNA to check that call. The V gene's germline CDR1 is LNHDA and CDR2 SQIVND (reference sequence). The CDR3 contains 14 residues. CDR3 sequence reads: CASSILAGLSGQFF.

The chain uses TRBV9 and TRBJ2-5; TCRdb picks TRBD2, but there is no DNA to check that call. The CDR3 runs 16 residues. Germline V gene sequence: CDR1 SGDLS, CDR2 YYNGEE. The CDR3 sequence: CASSALSGGAGETQYF.

The chain is built from TRBV5-4 and TRBJ2-3. Looked up from germline, CDR1 is SGHNT and CDR2 is YYREEE (reference sequence). The CDR3 covers 12 residues. CDR3 in amino acids: CASSWLVDTQYF.

The V gene is TRBV7-9, the J gene TRBJ2-7. The CDR3 contains 17 residues. The germline CDR1 and CDR2 sequences are SEHNR and FQNEAQ (reference sequence). The CDR3 loop is CASSLWNSQGSSYEQYF.

The chain is built from TRBV4-1 and TRBJ1-1; TCRdb indicates TRBD1, and absent DNA this call remains unverified. CDR1 MGHRA and CDR2 YSYEKL come from the germline V gene. There are 15 residues in the CDR3. CDR3 region: CASAPGQIMNTEAFF.

The chain carries TRBV6-1 and TRBJ1-3. Germline V gene data show CDR1 as MNHNS and CDR2 as SASEGT. The CDR3 runs 13 residues. The CDR3 reads CASTELSGNTIYF.

V gene TRBV15 combines with J gene TRBJ1-1; the D call from TCRdb, TRBD1, cannot be confirmed without DNA. Germline V lookup: CDR1 LNHNV, CDR2 YYDKDF (reference sequence). This CDR3 region has 13 residues. CDR3 residues: CATSWNREAEAFF.

V gene TRBV12-3 or TRBV12-4 combines with J gene TRBJ1-1; TCRdb names TRBD1, which stays unverified in the absence of DNA. CDR3 size: 14 residues. CDR3 sequence: CASSGDRYNTEAFF.

The chain carries TRBV3-1 and TRBJ1-3. Germline assignment: CDR1 LGHDT and CDR2 YNNKEL (reference sequence). The length of the CDR3 is 16 residues. The CDR3 region is CASSQALAGPGNTIYF.

This sequence joins TRBV28 and TRBJ2-5; TCRdb's D call, TRBD2, is unchecked because there is no DNA. CDR3 length equals 18 residues. CDR1 is MDHEN, CDR2 SYDVKM, per germline. The CDR3 here is CASSTYVSDGALKETQYF.

The chain has TRBV20-1 and TRBJ2-1; no DNA is available, so the TRBD1 call from TCRdb remains unchecked. The CDR3 has 11 amino acids. CDR1 is DFQATT and CDR2 is SNEGSKA in the germline V gene (reference sequence). The CDR3 sequence is CSALEGDEQFF.

The V and J genes are TRBV4-2 and TRBJ2-3; the D call of TRBD1 rests on TCRdb alone, since no DNA is present to check it. The CDR3 length is 15 residues. The germline CDR1 and CDR2 sequences are LGHNA and YNFKEQ. CDR3 loop: CASSRGQSTFYGQYF.

The chain is built from TRBV14 and TRBJ2-7; without DNA, the TCRdb call of TRBD1 cannot be checked. CDR1 SGHDN and CDR2 FVKESK come from the germline V gene. This CDR3 is 16 amino acids long. CDR3 region: CASSSQGTGNSYEQYF. Drawing the rest from reference TRBV14 and TRBJ2-7, the complete variable domain is EAGVTQFPSHSVIEKGQTVTLRCDPISGHDNLYWYRRVMGKEIKFLLHFVKESKQDESGMPNNRFLAERTGGTYSTLKVQPAELEDSGVYFCASSSQGTGNSYEQYFGPGTRLTVT.

The gene calls are TRBV27 and TRBJ2-3. Germline-derived CDR1 and CDR2 are MNHEY and SMNVEV (reference sequence). This CDR3 is 14 amino acids long. The CDR3 reads CASSSTQWTDTQYF.

This chain links TRBV12-3 or TRBV12-4 with TRBJ1-6. CDR3 length equals 14 residues. CDR3 sequence reads: CASSPGSYNSPLHF.

This chain joins TRBV7-9 and TRBJ1-2; TCRdb proposes TRBD1, but this gene call is untestable without DNA. The CDR3 has 13 amino acids. Germline CDR1 and CDR2: SEHNR and FQNEAQ (reference sequence). The CDR3 protein is CASSLGAVSGYTF.

This chain links TRBV20-1 with TRBJ2-7; TCRdb's D call, TRBD2, is unchecked because there is no DNA. The CDR3 is 15 residues long. Germline V gene lookup returns CDR1 DFQATT and CDR2 SNEGSKA (reference sequence). The CDR3 loop reads CSARAAAGGIYEQYF.

The chain recombines TRBV10-3 with TRBJ2-5; TCRdb calls TRBD1, which cannot be checked without DNA. Germline loops: CDR1 ENHRY, CDR2 SYGVKD. The CDR3 has 15 residues. The CDR3 loop reads CAIMTGQGAGETQYF.

The chain recombines TRBV5-6 with TRBJ1-2. Germline CDR1 reads SGHDT; CDR2 reads YYEEEE. This CDR3 region has 16 residues. CDR3: CASSLVAAGGDYGYTF.

The chain's CDR3 is CSVEEGVPGYTF. The chain uses TRBV29-1 and TRBJ1-2; TCRdb's D call, TRBD1, is unchecked because there is no DNA. The CDR3 has 12 residues. Germline V lookup: CDR1 SQVTM, CDR2 ANQGSEA.

The chain is built from TRBV7-3 and TRBJ2-7; as DNA is missing, the TRBD1 call by TCRdb cannot be tested. CDR1 and CDR2 (germline): SGHTA, FQGTGA. The CDR3 totals 15 residues. The CDR3 loop is CASSLDRGPAYEQYF.